Listed below are T cell receptor beta chains from one sample, sequenced in a study of cytomegalovirus exposure and HLA in healthy donors. Assay used: immunoSEQ multiplex PCR; TCRdb lists only in-frame clones, some missing. This table has some 120,000 clones, about 78% appearing once. Sequencing was done on a sample of PBMCs. All receptors come from a woman between 40 and 50 years old in good health and CMV-seropositive. CDR3s include the opening cysteine and the closing phenylalanine or tryptophan. D genes are given only for firm matches. Only part of the rows carry a size: once, few, many, or a class if the clone is expanded.

TRBD1,TRBJ2-7,-,TRBV7-8,TGTGCCAGCAGTAGCAGGGGGCAAGACTACGAGCAGTACTTC,CASSSRGQDYEQYF
TRBD1,TRBJ2-7,-,TRBV11-3,TGTGCCAGCAGCTTTTCCGGGACAGGCTCAGAGCAGTACTTC,CASSFSGTGSEQYF
TRBD1,TRBJ2-2,-,TRBV7-2,TGTGCCAGCAGCCTCAGGGGGCGGGTTGCCGGGGAGCTGTTTTTT,CASSLRGRVAGELFF
-,TRBJ2-4,-,TRBV7-9,TGTGCCAGCAGCTTAGTAATGGAGGCCGGGTACTTC,CASSLVMEAGYF
-,TRBJ2-3,-,TRBV5-1,TGCGCCAGCGGCCCGAGGGCAGATACGCAGTATTTT,CASGPRADTQYF
TRBD1,TRBJ1-2,-,TRBV5-6,TGTGCCAGCAGCCCGTCGAGGACAGGGGCCATTGGCTACACCTTC,CASSPSRTGAIGYTF
TRBD2,TRBJ2-3,-,TRBV6-4,TGTGCCAGCAGGACACTAGCGGGGGGGCCTAGAACCACAGATACGCAGTATTTT,CASRTLAGGPRTTDTQYF
-,TRBJ1-2,-,TRBV10-3,TGTGCCATCAAAAGGGGCTTTTCGTATGGCTACACCTTC,CAIKRGFSYGYTF
TRBD2,TRBJ2-5,-,TRBV4-1,TGCGCCAGCAGTCCGATACTAGCGGGGGTCATTAAAGAGACCCAGTACTTC,CASSPILAGVIKETQYF
-,TRBJ1-1,-,TRBV7-9,TGTGCCAGCAGGCCAACAGGAAACACTGAAGCTTTCTTT,CASRPTGNTEAFF
-,TRBJ2-6,-,TRBV7-3,TGTGCCAGCAGCTTAGGAGGGGCGAACAACGTCCTGACTTTC,CASSLGGANNVLTF
-,TRBJ1-4,-,TRBV9,TGTGCCAGCAGCGTAGTAGCAGGGCGTAATGAAAAACTGTTTTTT,CASSVVAGRNEKLFF
-,TRBJ1-5,once,TRBV7-6,TGTGCCAGCAGCCCACAGGTTAGCAATCAGCCCCAGCATTTT,CASSPQVSNQPQHF
-,TRBJ1-2,-,TRBV6-1,TGTGCCAGCAGTTCGGGACAAATCAATGGCTACACCTTC,CASSSGQINGYTF
TRBD1,TRBJ2-7,-,TRBV5-6,TGTGCCAGCAGCCCTCTGAGGGGGCCAATCTACGAGCAGTACTTC,CASSPLRGPIYEQYF